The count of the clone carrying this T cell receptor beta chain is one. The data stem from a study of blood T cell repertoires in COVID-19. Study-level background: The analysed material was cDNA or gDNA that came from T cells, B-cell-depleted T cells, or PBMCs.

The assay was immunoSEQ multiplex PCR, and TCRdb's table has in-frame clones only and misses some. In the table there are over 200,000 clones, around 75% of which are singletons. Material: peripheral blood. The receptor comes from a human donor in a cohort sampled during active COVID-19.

CDR3 DNA sequence: TGTGCCAGCAGCCTACGGACTAGCGCCGCCTACAATGAGCAGTTCTTC. Protein product: CASSLRTSAAYNEQFF. The chain couples TRBV28 to TRBJ2-1, with TRBD2 matching 9 bases. Germline values: CDR1 MDHEN, CDR2 SYDVKM. V was pared by 6 bases and J by 2 bases, with 8 bases of the junction left unmatched. The CDR3 runs 16 residues.